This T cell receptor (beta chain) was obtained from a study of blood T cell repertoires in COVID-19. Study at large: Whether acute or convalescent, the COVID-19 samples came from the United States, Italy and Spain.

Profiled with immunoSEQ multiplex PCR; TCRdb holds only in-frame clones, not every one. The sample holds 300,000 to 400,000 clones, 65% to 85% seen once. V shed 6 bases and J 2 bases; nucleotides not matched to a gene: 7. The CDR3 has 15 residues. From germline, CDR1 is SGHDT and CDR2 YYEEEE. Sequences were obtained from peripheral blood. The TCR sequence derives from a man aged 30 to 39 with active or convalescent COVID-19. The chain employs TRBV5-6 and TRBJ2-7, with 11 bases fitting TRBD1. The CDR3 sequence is CASTRTGGSAYEQYF. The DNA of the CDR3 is TGTGCCAGCACGCGGACAGGGGGCAGCGCCTACGAGCAGTACTTC. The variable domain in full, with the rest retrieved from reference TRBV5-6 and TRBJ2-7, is DAGVTQSPTHLIKTRGQQVTLRCSPKSGHDTVSWYQQALGQGPQFIFQYYEEEERQRGNFPDRFSGHQFPNYSSELNVNALLLGDSALYLCASTRTGGSAYEQYFGPGTRLTVT.